Each of the 23 T cell receptor beta chains below was sequenced from the same sample in a study of T-cell memory formation after mild COVID-19. A single record per CDR3 protein comes from TCRdb applying MiXCR to the 5' RACE reads. Altogether 400,000 to 500,000 distinct CDR3 sequences are present, roughly 24% being singletons, with the ten largest covering around 9%. The sample comprised PBMCs or a T cell subset sorted from them (not recorded which). The receptors derive from an adult woman who had mild COVID-19 (a few samples of this study predate the infection). Cell type and time point are not known.

The V call is TRBV12-3 or TRBV12-4, the J call TRBJ2-1, with 12 bases matching TRBD2. The CDR3 loop spans 15 amino acids. V shed 5 bases and J 7 bases; nucleotides not matched to a gene: 6. DNA for the CDR3: TGTGCCAGCAGTGCTAAACTAGCGGGAGGTAATGAGCAGTTCTTC. Encoded protein: CASSAKLAGGNEQFF.

The chain is built from TRBV24-1 and TRBJ2-5, with no clear D. The CDR3 is made up of 15 amino acids. CDR1 KGHDR and CDR2 SFDVKD come from the germline V gene. Trimming removed 4 bases from V and 5 bases from J, with 16 bases in between. This CDR3 reads CATSDSLMEGETQYF. Here the CDR3 DNA reads TGTGCCACCAGTGACTCGTTAATGGAAGGGGAGACCCAGTACTTC.

The genes are TRBV6-5 and TRBJ1-1, with a possible D match to TRBD1 (5 bases). Germline V gene lookup returns CDR1 MNHEY and CDR2 SVGAGI. The V end was cut by 6 bases, the J end by 5 bases, with 19 bases between. This CDR3 has 15 residues. This CDR3 reads CASSSTGRGETEAFF. CDR3 sequence (DNA): TGTGCCAGCAGCTCTACAGGCCGAGGGGAGACTGAAGCTTTCTTT.

The gene calls are TRBV10-3 and TRBJ2-7, with D perhaps matching TRBD2 (6 bases). Germline assignment: CDR1 ENHRY and CDR2 SYGVKD. The CDR3 loop spans 10 amino acids. V lost 8 bases to trimming and J lost 6 bases, with 8 bases between them. CDR3 DNA sequence: TGTGCCATCGGGGACTCCGAGCAGTACTTC. It is translated as CAIGDSEQYF.

This chain joins TRBV27 and TRBJ2-7; D unclear. The CDR3 covers 15 residues. CDR1 and CDR2 (germline): MNHEY, SMNVEV (reference sequence). The V gene lost 5 bases and the J gene lost 3 bases, with 17 bases spanning the gap. For the CDR3, the DNA is TGTGCCAGCAGTCCCGGACGAAGGGTGAGCTACGAGCAGTACTTC. This encodes CASSPGRRVSYEQYF.

The genes are TRBV20-1 and TRBJ1-2, with D maybe TRBD1 (6 bases). The V gene lost 0 bases and the J gene lost 7 bases, with 12 bases spanning the gap. From germline, CDR1 is DFQATT and CDR2 SNEGSKA (reference sequence). CDR3 size: 13 residues. The CDR3 loop reads CSARDDRIFGYTF. CDR3 nucleotides: TGCAGTGCTAGAGATGACAGGATTTTTGGCTACACCTTC.

In this sample, this clonotype turned up a few times. The chain joins TRBV7-9 to TRBJ1-1; TRBD1 might be the D (6 bases). The germline V and J ends were trimmed by 7 bases and 2 bases, with 11 bases remaining between them. Looked up from germline, CDR1 is SEHNR and CDR2 is FQNEAQ (reference sequence). The CDR3 has 13 amino acids. The CDR3 DNA sequence: TGTGCCAGCACCCTACAGGGTAACACTGAAGCTTTCTTT. Translated, it gives CASTLQGNTEAFF.

The V gene is TRBV2, the J gene TRBJ1-1; D unclear. Germline lookup yields CDR1 SNHLY and CDR2 FYNNEI. With 6 bases removed from V and 3 bases from J, the gap between germline ends came to 11 bases. The CDR3 runs 13 residues. The CDR3 DNA sequence: TGTGCCAGCAGGGCCGACATGTACACTGAAGCTTTCTTT. The encoded protein is CASRADMYTEAFF.

The CDR3 region is CASSRLSNEQFF. CDR3 nucleotides: TGTGCCAGCAGCCGGCTTAGCAATGAGCAGTTCTTC. The chain has TRBV5-6 and TRBJ2-1, with D hard to call. V gave up 4 bases and J gave up 6 bases, with 8 bases separating them. The CDR3 covers 12 residues. Per the germline V gene, CDR1 is SGHDT and CDR2 is YYEEEE.

A remark on this clonotype: One end of the junction is discordant with germline, which a read error may explain. The chain combines TRBV7-9 with TRBJ2-2; D is ambiguous. Germline loops: CDR1 SEHNR, CDR2 FQNEAQ (reference sequence). The CDR3 consists of 10 residues. The CDR3 bases are TGCTGGGTAGGCACCGGGGAGCTGTTTTTT. As protein: CWVGTGELFF.

This clonotype was recorded many times. This sequence joins TRBV5-1 and TRBJ2-7, with 9 positions matching TRBD1. Germline values: CDR1 SGHRS, CDR2 YFSETQ. The CDR3 length is 14 residues. V lost 3 bases, J lost 5 bases, and 6 bases stayed unmatched. The CDR3: CASSSGQGLDEQYF. The CDR3 region has the DNA TGCGCCAGCAGCTCGGGACAGGGCCTGGACGAGCAGTACTTC. Looking up the rest from reference TRBV5-1 and TRBJ2-7 gives the full variable domain: KAGVTQTPRYLIKTRGQQVTLSCSPISGHRSVSWYQQTPGQGLQFLFEYFSETQRNKGNFPGRFSGRQFSNSRSEMNVSTLELGDSALYLCASSSGQGLDEQYFGPGTRLTVT.

The chain employs TRBV12-5 and TRBJ1-4; no firm D call. V was clipped by 4 bases and J by 8 bases, with 5 bases between them. The CDR3 spans 11 residues. CDR1 is LGHNT, CDR2 FRNRAP, per germline. CDR3 sequence reads: CASGSGEKLFF. The CDR3 DNA follows: TGTGCTAGTGGTTCGGGAGAAAAACTGTTTTTT.

The chain uses TRBV7-2 and TRBJ1-3, with no clear D. Trimming took 4 bases from V and 3 from J, leaving 10 bases between them. Per the germline V gene, CDR1 is SGHTA and CDR2 is FQGNSA. The CDR3 length is 14 residues. The CDR3 nucleotides are TGTGCCAGCAGCTCCCGGCAGGATGGAAACACCATATATTTT. Residues: CASSSRQDGNTIYF.

Only a few counts were recorded for this clonotype. The rearrangement joins TRBV12-3 or TRBV12-4 to TRBJ2-3; unclear D gene. The CDR3 is made up of 14 amino acids. V gave up 6 bases and J gave up 6 bases, with 16 bases separating them. DNA for the CDR3: TGTGCCAGCAGAAGGGATCTCGTCAGGGATACGCAGTATTTT. Protein: CASRRDLVRDTQYF.

This clonotype was seen a handful of times. The rearrangement uses TRBV7-8 and TRBJ2-3, with D possibly being TRBD2 (5 bases). Trimming stripped 0 bases from V and 4 bases from J, with 11 bases between. The CDR3 consists of 15 residues. Germline CDR1 SGHVS, CDR2 FQNEAQ. The chain's CDR3 is CASSLARVASDTQYF. As DNA, the CDR3 is TGTGCCAGCAGCTTAGCGAGGGTAGCGTCAGATACGCAGTATTTT. The full variable domain, completed using reference TRBV7-8 and TRBJ2-3, is GAGVSQSPRYKVAKRGQDVALRCDPISGHVSLFWYQQALGQGPEFLTYFQNEAQLDKSGLPSDRFFAERPEGSVSTLKIQRTQQEDSAVYLCASSLARVASDTQYFGPGTRLTVL.

The rearrangement joins TRBV10-3 to TRBJ1-2; TRBD1 matches at 10 bases. Unmatched junction bases numbered 11, after V lost 7 bases and J lost 3 bases. The CDR3 totals 16 residues. Germline-derived CDR1 and CDR2 are ENHRY and SYGVKD. The CDR3 sequence: CAIIADRGRGDYGYTF. The CDR3 DNA sequence: TGTGCCATCATAGCCGACAGGGGGCGCGGGGACTATGGCTACACCTTC.

This clonotype has more than one count but fewer than ten. The chain couples TRBV5-1 to TRBJ1-1; 8 bases are a match to TRBD1. The CDR3 is made up of 15 amino acids. Per the germline V gene, CDR1 is SGHRS and CDR2 is YFSETQ. Trimming at V came to 0 bases and at J to 8 bases, leaving 9 bases not matched to a gene. CDR3 nucleotides: TGCGCCAGCAGCTTGGCGGACAGGGACAGACCGGAAGCTTTCTTT. Its protein product is CASSLADRDRPEAFF.

This clonotype was counted only a few times. The chain carries TRBV24-1 and TRBJ2-5, with a tentative D call TRBD2 (6 bases). The V gene lost 1 base and the J gene lost 5 bases, with 13 bases spanning the gap. CDR1 and CDR2 (germline): KGHDR, SFDVKD. The CDR3 consists of 15 residues. CDR3 nucleotides: TGTGCCACCAGTGATTTCGTCGGGGGACCGGAGACCCAGTACTTC. This codes for CATSDFVGGPETQYF.

DNA for the CDR3: TGTGCCAGCAGCGAAGCCGGGACTTCTCACAATGAGCAGTTCTTC. Translation gives CASSEAGTSHNEQFF. The chain employs TRBV6-2 or TRBV6-3 and TRBJ2-1; maybe TRBD2 (6 bases). Germline CDR1 is MNHEY and CDR2 is SVGEGT. CDR3 length equals 15 residues. Trimming took 6 bases from V and 5 from J, leaving 17 bases between them.

This sequence joins TRBV20-1 and TRBJ1-5; maybe TRBD1 (5 bases). The V gene's germline CDR1 is DFQATT and CDR2 SNEGSKA (reference sequence). CDR3 size: 13 residues. Trimming removed 0 bases at V and 7 bases at J, with 10 bases between. CDR3 sequence (DNA): TGCAGTGCTAGAGAAAACAGGTGGCAGCCCCAGCATTTT. It encodes CSARENRWQPQHF.

The rearrangement links TRBV20-1 to TRBJ1-3; TRBD1 matches at 7 bases. V dropped 3 bases and J dropped 2; count of bases not matched to a gene: 10. CDR1 and CDR2 (germline): DFQATT, SNEGSKA (reference sequence). The length of the CDR3 is 16 residues. The CDR3 DNA follows: TGCAGTGCTAGTGGAAGACAGGGAACAACTGGAAACACCATATATTTT. This gives the protein CSASGRQGTTGNTIYF.

The V call is TRBV12-3 or TRBV12-4, the J call TRBJ2-5; 8 bases are a match to TRBD1. J gave up 5 bases and V 7 bases, and 6 bases lay outside the gene matches. This CDR3 spans 13 amino acids. In DNA, the CDR3 is TGTGCCAGCATTCGCGACAGGGGCGAGACCCAGTACTTC. The encoded protein is CASIRDRGETQYF.

This clonotype was found once. The CDR3 spells CASSAGQGASYGYTF. The CDR3 DNA reads as TGCGCCAGCAGCGCGGGACAGGGGGCCTCCTATGGCTACACCTTC. The rearrangement joins TRBV5-1 to TRBJ1-2; TRBD1 matches 12 bases. CDR3 length: 15 residues. Germline lookup yields CDR1 SGHRS and CDR2 YFSETQ. After removal of 4 bases from V and 4 bases from J, the junction contained 5 bases not matched to a gene.